The 5 T cell receptor beta chains presented below share a single source sample, sequenced in a study of blood T cell repertoires in COVID-19 (dated by TCRdb to the early 2020s). Libraries were built with the immunoSEQ multiplex PCR assay. TCRdb limited this immuneACCESS table to in-frame rearrangements with V and J called. A share of clones is missing; checked studies link under half to unresolved V genes, and the rest is unexplained. This sample is represented by tens of thousands of clones; 85% to 95% of them were singletons. Of the sample, 2% to 2.5% is held by the ten largest clones. The sample consisted of peripheral blood. The receptors come from a human donor with active COVID-19. The donor label of this sample is uncertain.

The CDR3 nucleotides read TGTGCCAGCAGCTCCCTCAGTGGTGCGCCCCAGCATTTT. Amino acids: CASSSLSGAPQHF. The V call is TRBV6-5, the J call TRBJ1-5; D remains ambiguous. Germline V gene lookup returns CDR1 MNHEY and CDR2 SVGAGI. The V and J ends lost 6 bases and 9 bases respectively, with 15 bases between them. The CDR3 runs 13 residues.

V and J are TRBV19 and TRBJ1-5; D is uncertain. The CDR3 sequence is 14 residues long. Trimming removed 1 base at V and 4 bases at J, with 8 bases between. Germline CDR1 and CDR2: LNHDA and SQIVND (reference sequence). The CDR3: CASSIGRENQPQHF. CDR3 coding DNA: TGTGCCAGTAGTATAGGGAGGGAGAATCAGCCCCAGCATTTT.

This sequence joins TRBV6-4 and TRBJ1-6; the match to TRBD1 covers 8 bases. With V trimmed by 2 bases and J by 7 bases, 1 base remained unmatched. The CDR3 is made up of 14 amino acids. CDR1 is MRHNA and CDR2 is SNTAGT in the germline V gene. The CDR3, as DNA: TGTGCCAGCAGTGACGGACAGGGAAATTCACCCCTCCACTTT. Translated: CASSDGQGNSPLHF.

The chain uses TRBV19 and TRBJ1-4, with D hard to call. V shed 7 bases and J shed 7 bases, with 16 bases lying between them. Germline V lookup: CDR1 LNHDA, CDR2 SQIVND (reference sequence). The CDR3 runs 14 residues. In nucleotides, the CDR3 is TGTGCCAGTACCATCCCCGGGGAACCTGAAAAACTGTTTTTT. The encoded protein is CASTIPGEPEKLFF.

The chain joins TRBV6-6 to TRBJ1-1; no clear D. The CDR3 extends over 10 amino acids. Trimming took off 8 bases at V and 6 bases at J, with 7 bases between the two ends. In germline, CDR1 is MNHNY, CDR2 SVGAGI (reference sequence). This CDR3 reads CASGLPEAFF. CDR3 DNA sequence: TGTGCCAGCGGGCTACCTGAAGCTTTCTTT.